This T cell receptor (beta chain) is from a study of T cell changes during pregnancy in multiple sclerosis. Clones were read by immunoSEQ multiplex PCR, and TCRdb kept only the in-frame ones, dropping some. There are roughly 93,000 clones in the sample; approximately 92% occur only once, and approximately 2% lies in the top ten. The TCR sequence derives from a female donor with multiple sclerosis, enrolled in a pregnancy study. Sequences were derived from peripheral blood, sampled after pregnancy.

CDR3 sequence: CASMTVGGGNSNQPQHF. As DNA, the CDR3 is TGTGCCAGTATGACAGTCGGGGGGGGAAATAGCAATCAGCCCCAGCATTTT. The rearrangement uses TRBV19 and TRBJ1-5; TRBD1 might be the D (5 bases). V was trimmed by 7 bases and J by 0 bases, leaving 19 bases between them. CDR1 is LNHDA and CDR2 is SQIVND in the germline V gene (reference sequence). The CDR3 has 17 amino acids.